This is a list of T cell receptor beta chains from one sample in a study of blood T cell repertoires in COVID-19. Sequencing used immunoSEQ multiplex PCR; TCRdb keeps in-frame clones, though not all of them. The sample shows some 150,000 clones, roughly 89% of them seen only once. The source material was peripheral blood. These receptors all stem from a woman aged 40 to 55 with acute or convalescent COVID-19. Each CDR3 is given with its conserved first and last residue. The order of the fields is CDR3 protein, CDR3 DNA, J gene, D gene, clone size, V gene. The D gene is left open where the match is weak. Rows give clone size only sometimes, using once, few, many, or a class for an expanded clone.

CASSYDRGQYYGYTF,TGTGCCAGCAGCTACGACAGGGGGCAGTACTATGGCTACACCTTC,TRBJ1-2,TRBD1,once,TRBV5-4
CASSIGGAGNQPQHF,TGTGCCAGTAGTATCGGGGGGGCCGGCAATCAGCCCCAGCATTTT,TRBJ1-5,.,.,TRBV19
CATSELRPGDSPLHF,TGTGCCACCAGCGAGCTTCGGCCCGGGGATTCACCCCTCCACTTT,TRBJ1-6,.,.,TRBV15
CASSWDRNTEAFF,TGCGCCAGCAGCTGGGACAGGAACACTGAAGCTTTCTTT,TRBJ1-1,TRBD1,once,TRBV5-1
CASSSTLVPGELFF,TGTGCCAGCAGCTCGACACTAGTGCCCGGGGAGCTGTTTTTT,TRBJ2-2,.,.,TRBV9
CASSEEASADLSYEQYF,TGTGCCAGCAGTGAAGAGGCTAGCGCGGACCTCTCCTACGAGCAGTACTTC,TRBJ2-7,.,.,TRBV6-1
CAWRGEGGETDTQYF,TGTGCCTGGAGGGGGGAGGGGGGCGAGACAGATACGCAGTATTTT,TRBJ2-3,.,.,TRBV30
CASSLAGRDRQPQHF,TGTGCCAGCAGCTTGGCCGGCAGGGATCGACAGCCCCAGCATTTT,TRBJ1-5,.,.,TRBV5-6
CASSLAGEQFF,TGTGCCAGCAGTTTAGCGGGTGAGCAGTTCTTC,TRBJ2-1,TRBD2,.,TRBV5-4
CASSEWQGAGETQYF,TGTGCCAGCAGCGAGTGGCAGGGGGCAGGAGAGACCCAGTACTTC,TRBJ2-5,TRBD1,.,TRBV9
CASSLATAADNGYTF,TGCGCCAGCAGCTTGGCGACAGCCGCCGACAATGGCTACACCTTC,TRBJ1-2,.,few,TRBV5-1
CASSPILNTEAFF,TGTGCCAGCAGCCCCATTTTGAACACTGAAGCTTTCTTT,TRBJ1-1,.,.,TRBV27
CASSVGASYGYTF,TGTGCCAGCAGCGTAGGGGCCTCCTATGGCTACACCTTC,TRBJ1-2,.,.,TRBV9
CASRPGTGITNTEAFF,TGCGCCAGCAGGCCCGGGACAGGGATCACGAACACTGAAGCTTTCTTT,TRBJ1-1,TRBD1,.,TRBV5-1
CASSQAAGVTYNEQFF,TGTGCCAGCAGCCAGGCCGCGGGGGTGACCTACAATGAGCAGTTCTTC,TRBJ2-1,TRBD2,.,TRBV4-2